A selection of T cell receptor beta chains follows, all from one sample in a study of blood T cells in healthy people across ages. TCRdb redid the calling of the 5' RACE reads with MiXCR, one entry per CDR3 protein. In the table there are 550,000 to 750,000 distinct CDR3 sequences, over 20% of which are singletons. The specimen sequenced was blood. The receptors here all came from a man between 65 and 85 years old in good health. Both conserved end residues are part of each CDR3. The D gene is left open where the match is weak. Clone sizes are given selectively: once, few, many, or a class where the clone is expanded.

>TRBJ1-1|18|.|TRBV5-1|.
TGCGCCAGCAGCTTGTTAGGCCGGCGGGAGGAAGGCAACACTGAAGCTTTCTTT
CASSLLGRREEGNTEAFF
>TRBJ2-5|15|.|TRBV3-1|.
TGTGCCAGCAGCCAAGATCAAACTTATCAAGAGACCCAGTACTTC
CASSQDQTYQETQYF
>TRBJ2-5|16|TRBD2|TRBV11-2|.
TGTGCCAGCAGCTTAGAGAGTAGCGGGAGTCGGGAGACCCAGTACTTC
CASSLESSGSRETQYF
>TRBJ2-1|13|.|TRBV20-1|once
TGCAGTGCCCGCGGAGGAGTTGGGAATGAGCAGTTCTTC
CSARGGVGNEQFF
>TRBJ2-1|12|.|TRBV28|.
TGTGCCAGCAGTTTCCAGAGTAATGAGCAGTTCTTC
CASSFQSNEQFF
>TRBJ1-4|18|TRBD1|TRBV5-8|.
TGTGCCAGCCCCAGGGGGGTGGCTTTTGAGGCAACTAATGAAAAACTGTTTTTT
CASPRGVAFEATNEKLFF
>TRBJ1-6|11|.|TRBV6-6|few
TGTGCCAGCAGAACAGAGGAACCCCTCCACTTT
CASRTEEPLHF
>TRBJ2-7|13|.|TRBV7-3|once
TGTGCCAGCAGCTTACTAAGTGGGCACGAGCAGTACTTC
CASSLLSGHEQYF
>TRBJ2-7|14|TRBD2|TRBV16|.
TGTGCCAGCAGCCAATCCACTAGCGGCTACGAGCAGTACTTC
CASSQSTSGYEQYF
>TRBJ2-3|11|.|TRBV20-1|.
TGCAGTGCTAGAGATCTGGGACAGCAGTATTTT
CSARDLGQQYF
>TRBJ2-4|16|TRBD2|TRBV5-1|.
TGCGCCAGCAGCCTTACTAGCGGGGGAGCCAAAAACATTCAGTACTTC
CASSLTSGGAKNIQYF
>TRBJ2-1|15|.|TRBV6-1|.
TGTGCCAGCAGTGCGACTTGGGCAGCGGACAATGAGCAGTTCTTC
CASSATWAADNEQFF
>TRBJ2-1|14|.|TRBV5-1|.
TGCGCCAGCACTAGGGCTGAGTCCTACAATGAGCAGTTCTTC
CASTRAESYNEQFF
>TRBJ2-1|17|TRBD2|TRBV7-9|many
TGTGCCAGCACCATAGGGTCTAGCGGGGGATCCTACAATGAGCAGTTCTTC
CASTIGSSGGSYNEQFF
>TRBJ1-2|13|.|TRBV29-1|few
TGCAGCGTTGATTCTCAGGGGCGCAATGGCTACACCTTC
CSVDSQGRNGYTF
>TRBJ2-7|15|.|TRBV3-1|.
TGTGCCAGCAGCCTCGTATCGACAGGATTTTACGAGCAGTACTTC
CASSLVSTGFYEQYF
>TRBJ1-5|17|TRBD1|TRBV4-1|.
TGCACCAGCAGCCAAGATACTCTCGGGACAGAAAATCAGCCCCAGCATTTT
CTSSQDTLGTENQPQHF
>TRBJ2-1|15|.|TRBV12-5|.
TGTGCTAGTGGTTTCGGAGTAGTCTCTCTCAATGAGCAGTTCTTC
CASGFGVVSLNEQFF
>TRBJ2-1|15|.|TRBV12-3/TRBV12-4|few
TGTGCCAGCACCTTCGGGACTGGGGGTAACAATGAGCAGTCCTTC
CASTFGTGGNNEQSF
>TRBJ2-7|13|.|TRBV20-1|.
TGCAGTGCTAGCGGGGAGTGGGATGGCGAGCAGTACTTC
CSASGEWDGEQYF
>TRBJ2-5|15|TRBD2|TRBV5-1|.
TGCGCCAGCAGCTTGGGGACTAGCGTCCAAGAGACCCAGTACTTC
CASSLGTSVQETQYF
>TRBJ2-5|14|TRBD1|TRBV2|.
TGTGCCAGCAGTGGGACAGGGGGAATCGTGACCCAGTACTTC
CASSGTGGIVTQYF
>TRBJ2-7|12|.|TRBV18|.
TGTGCCAGCTCCACCGGGAACTACGAGCAGTACTTC
CASSTGNYEQYF
>TRBJ1-4|15|.|TRBV2|.
TGTGCCAGCAGTGTGTGGGATCCAACTAATGAAAAACTGTTTTTT
CASSVWDPTNEKLFF
>TRBJ2-7|17|.|TRBV14|.
TGTGCCAGCAGCTTACAAGTCCCAGGGAGTTCCCCCTACGAGCAGTACTTC
CASSLQVPGSSPYEQYF
>TRBJ2-7|14|TRBD2|TRBV20-1|.
TGCAGTGCTAGAGAGGGACTACGTTCCTACGAGCAGTACTTC
CSAREGLRSYEQYF
>TRBJ2-3|18|.|TRBV7-9|few
TGTGCCAGCAGCCCAGCGTATGGGTTCGGGATTAGCACAGATACGCAGTATTTT
CASSPAYGFGISTDTQYF
>TRBJ1-1|16|.|TRBV9|few
TGTGCCAGCAGCGTAGAGGAGACAGTCTCGAACACTGAAGCTTTCTTT
CASSVEETVSNTEAFF
>TRBJ2-1|14|.|TRBV20-1|few
TGCAGTGCTCAGTCGAAGGACTTTCACAATGAGCAGTTCTTC
CSAQSKDFHNEQFF
>TRBJ2-5|15|TRBD2|TRBV9|few
TGTGCCAGCAGCCCACTGGGGGGGGAGCAAGAGACCCAGTACTTC
CASSPLGGEQETQYF
>TRBJ1-4|16|.|TRBV20-1|.
TGCAGTGCTAGAGGATTAATAGGTCGGACTAATGAAAAACTGTTTTTT
CSARGLIGRTNEKLFF
>TRBJ2-7|10|.|TRBV28|many
TGTGCCAGCAGCCTAGTCGAGCAGTACTTC
CASSLVEQYF
>TRBJ2-7|12|.|TRBV5-6|.
TGTGCCAGCAGCTTGGTTGTTGGCGAGCAGTACTTC
CASSLVVGEQYF
>TRBJ1-3|18|.|TRBV7-9|few
TGTGCCAGCAGCCCACGGGGGGCCCAGAGAAGCTCTGGAAACACCATATATTTT
CASSPRGAQRSSGNTIYF
>TRBJ2-3|8|.|TRBV28|few
TGTGCCGTCGATACGCAGTATTTT
CAVDTQYF
>TRBJ2-7|14|TRBD1|TRBV6-6|many
TGTGCCAGCAGATCACAGGGGGCTCTGGACGAGCAGTACTTC
CASRSQGALDEQYF
>TRBJ2-7|13|TRBD2|TRBV20-1|few
TGCAGTGCTTTAGCGGGAAAACCCTCCGAGCAGTACTTC
CSALAGKPSEQYF
>TRBJ2-1|13|.|TRBV2|.
TGTGCCAGCAGAAGGACACGGTTGAATGAGCAGTTCTTC
CASRRTRLNEQFF
>TRBJ2-3|11|.|TRBV20-1|few
TGCAGTGCTAGACTAGGAGATACGCAGTATTTT
CSARLGDTQYF
>TRBJ2-6|17|.|TRBV12-3/TRBV12-4|.
TGTGCCAGCAGTTCCTGGGGAGGGGGTACTGGGGCCAACGTCCTGACTTTC
CASSSWGGGTGANVLTF
>TRBJ2-7|15|.|TRBV28|.
TGTGCCAGCAGCCACACCGGGACTCGAAACTACGAGCAGTACTTC
CASSHTGTRNYEQYF
>TRBJ2-7|14|TRBD1|TRBV20-1|few
TGCAGTGCACCCGGGACAGGGGTAGGCTACGAGCAGTACTTC
CSAPGTGVGYEQYF
>TRBJ2-3|15|TRBD2|TRBV7-3|few
TGTGCCAGCAGCTCTAGCGGGAGTTACGTAGATACGCAGTATTTT
CASSSSGSYVDTQYF
>TRBJ2-7|15|.|TRBV6-5|.
TGTGCCAGCAGCCAACTAGGGGGAGTAGGCTACGAGCAGTACTTC
CASSQLGGVGYEQYF
>TRBJ1-6|15|.|TRBV2|.
TGTGCCAGCAGGCCCCAAGGGGGGTCTGGTTCACCCCTCCACTTT
CASRPQGGSGSPLHF
>TRBJ2-5|15|TRBD2|TRBV12-3/TRBV12-4|few
TGTGCCAGCAGTACCCGAGCGGGATACCAAGAGACCCAGTACTTC
CASSTRAGYQETQYF
>TRBJ1-3|13|.|TRBV12-3/TRBV12-4|.
TGTGCCAGCCTCACGGTAGGAGGAAACACCATATATTTT
CASLTVGGNTIYF
>TRBJ2-5|13|.|TRBV6-5|many
TGTGCCAGCAGTCTAGGGGCAAAAGAGACCCAGTACTTC
CASSLGAKETQYF
>TRBJ2-4|14|TRBD1|TRBV4-2|.
TGTGCCAGCAGCCCGGGACAGGCGTCTGACATTCAGTACTTC
CASSPGQASDIQYF
>TRBJ2-4|11|.|TRBV29-1|.
TGCAGCGTACTTTTGGGGGCCACGTTGTACTTC
CSVLLGATLYF
>TRBJ2-5|18|TRBD1|TRBV14|.
TGTGCCAGCAGCCAAGAAATTACCGGGACAGGGTATTTGGAGACCCAGTACTTC
CASSQEITGTGYLETQYF